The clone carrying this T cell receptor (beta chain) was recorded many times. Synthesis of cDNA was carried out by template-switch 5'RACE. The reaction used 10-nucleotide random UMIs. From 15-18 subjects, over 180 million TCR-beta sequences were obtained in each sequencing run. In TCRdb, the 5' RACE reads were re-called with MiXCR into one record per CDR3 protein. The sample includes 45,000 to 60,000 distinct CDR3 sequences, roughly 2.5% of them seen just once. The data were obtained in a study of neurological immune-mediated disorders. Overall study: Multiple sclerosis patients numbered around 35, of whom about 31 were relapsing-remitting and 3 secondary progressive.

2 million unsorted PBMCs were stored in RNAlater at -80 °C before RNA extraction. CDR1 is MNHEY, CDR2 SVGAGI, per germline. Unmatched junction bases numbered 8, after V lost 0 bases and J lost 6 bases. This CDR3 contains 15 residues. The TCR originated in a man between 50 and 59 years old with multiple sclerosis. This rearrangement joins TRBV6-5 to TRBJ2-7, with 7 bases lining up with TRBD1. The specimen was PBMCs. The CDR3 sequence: CASSYSVRGFSEQYF. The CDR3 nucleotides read TGTGCCAGCAGTTACTCGGTCAGGGGGTTTTCCGAGCAGTACTTC.